This T cell receptor (beta chain) originates from a study of OX40 agonist ivuxolimab in advanced cancers. At the level of the study: Ivuxolimab, an agonist antibody against OX40 (CD134), was given to patients. Partial responses were observed in three patients, of whom one had hepatocellular carcinoma and two had cutaneous melanoma.

Sequenced by immunoSEQ multiplex PCR; TCRdb stores in-frame clones only, minus some. The sample includes about 79,000 clones, less than 95% seen only once; the top ten take less than 0.35%. General study results and limits: Normalized expansion of T-cell clones was also low for some nonresponders. Expanded clones were, on average, more numerous among CD8+ T cells than CD4+.

About this clone: The antigen is undetermined.

The CDR3 is 15 residues long. V lost 2 bases and J 3 bases, leaving 8 bases between the germline ends. In germline, CDR1 is MNHEY, CDR2 SVGAGI. The chain is built from TRBV6-5 and TRBJ1-6, with a weak D call TRBD1 (5 bases). The sequenced sample was CD4+ or CD8+ T cells sorted from blood, obtained in a trial of the OX40 agonist ivuxolimab. This sequence was found in an adult with an advanced solid tumor such as melanoma, head and neck, liver or kidney cancer. In DNA, the CDR3 is TGTGCCAGCAGTTACGGGGGGAACTATAATTCACCCCTCCACTTT. It codes for CASSYGGNYNSPLHF.